These 20 T cell receptor beta chains share one sample of origin, sequenced in a study of cytomegalovirus exposure and HLA in healthy donors. The study ran its PCR with 60 Vbeta and 13 Jbeta primers. Profiling relied on immunoSEQ multiplex PCR, and the TCRdb table lists in-frame clones only, not all of them. Altogether some 140,000 clones are present, 60% to 85% being singletons, with the ten largest covering 1.5% to 2%. The sample taken for sequencing was PBMCs. Every receptor here comes from a female donor in good health and CMV-seropositive.

In its sample, this clone was seen a few times. J is TRBJ2-2 and V is TRBV13, with D tentatively TRBD1 (5 bases). Trimming stripped 3 bases from V and 4 bases from J, with 9 bases between. The germline CDR1 and CDR2 sequences are PRHDT and FYEKMQ (reference sequence). The CDR3 spans 14 residues. For the CDR3, the DNA is TGTGCCAGCAGCTTCAGGGAAGGCACCGGGGAGCTGTTTTTT. Translated, it gives CASSFREGTGELFF.

This chain uses TRBV7-9 with TRBJ1-1; D is perhaps TRBD1 (6 bases). The CDR3 covers 18 residues. The germline gives CDR1 SEHNR, CDR2 FQNEAQ (reference sequence). The V end was cut by 3 bases, the J end by 1 base, with 21 bases between. The CDR3 reads CASSFYAGASASNTEAFF. DNA for the CDR3: TGTGCCAGCAGCTTCTACGCGGGGGCATCGGCGTCGAACACTGAAGCTTTCTTT.

The rearrangement links TRBV2 to TRBJ2-3; 14 positions match TRBD2. This CDR3 is built from 16 residues. The junction had 3 bases not matched to a gene; V was cut back by 5 bases and J by 2 bases. Germline values: CDR1 SNHLY, CDR2 FYNNEI. The CDR3 DNA is TGTGCCAGCAGTCAGGGACTAGCGGGAGCCACAGATACGCAGTATTTT. As protein: CASSQGLAGATDTQYF.

This chain links TRBV28 with TRBJ1-1, with unresolved D. The CDR3 spans 13 residues. V was pared by 2 bases and J by 5 bases, with 9 bases between. Germline assignment: CDR1 MDHEN and CDR2 SYDVKM. The CDR3 loop is CASSLLVRTEAFF. The DNA of the CDR3 is TGTGCCAGCAGTTTACTAGTAAGAACTGAAGCTTTCTTT.

The J gene is TRBJ1-5, the V gene TRBV27; 7 nucleotides match TRBD1. V shed 2 bases and J 2 bases; nucleotides not matched to a gene: 3. CDR1 and CDR2 (germline): MNHEY, SMNVEV (reference sequence). The CDR3 loop spans 15 amino acids. The chain's CDR3 is CASSLLGQGNQPQHF. As DNA, the CDR3 is TGTGCCAGCAGTTTACTCGGACAGGGCAATCAGCCCCAGCATTTT.

The V call is TRBV5-6, the J call TRBJ2-2; possibly TRBD2 for D (5 bases). The V gene lost 2 bases and the J gene lost 4 bases, with 9 bases spanning the gap. This CDR3 comprises 14 residues. Germline V gene data show CDR1 as SGHDT and CDR2 as YYEEEE. The CDR3 sequence is CASSLTGGTGELFF. The DNA for the CDR3 is TGTGCCAGCAGCTTAACTGGAGGCACCGGGGAGCTGTTTTTT.

The chain combines TRBV2 with TRBJ2-7; weak D call: TRBD1 (5 bases). V lost 7 bases to trimming and J lost 6 bases, with 13 bases between them. This CDR3 comprises 12 residues. CDR1 and CDR2 (germline): SNHLY, FYNNEI. Here the CDR3 DNA reads TGTGCCAGCAACCCCCAGGGTATCGAGCAGTACTTC. It yields the protein CASNPQGIEQYF.

The V gene is TRBV7-9, the J gene TRBJ2-7; 9 bases are a match to TRBD1. The CDR3 spans 13 residues. Per the germline V gene, CDR1 is SEHNR and CDR2 is FQNEAQ (reference sequence). The V segment lost 8 bases and the J segment 1 base; nucleotides outside the gene matches: 3. As DNA, the CDR3 is TGTGCCAGCTCCGGGACAGGGTCCTACGAGCAGTACTTC. It is translated as CASSGTGSYEQYF.

The genes are TRBV5-1 and TRBJ2-2; 7 nucleotides align to TRBD1. Germline CDR1 is SGHRS and CDR2 is YFSETQ. The CDR3 is 14 residues long. The ends lost 7 bases at V and 0 bases at J; junction bases unmatched: 3. The DNA of the CDR3 is TGCGCCAGCGCCGGGACAGCGAACACCGGGGAGCTGTTTTTT. Encoded protein: CASAGTANTGELFF. Supplemented by reference TRBV5-1 and TRBJ2-2, the full variable domain reads KAGVTQTPRYLIKTRGQQVTLSCSPISGHRSVSWYQQTPGQGLQFLFEYFSETQRNKGNFPGRFSGRQFSNSRSEMNVSTLELGDSALYLCASAGTANTGELFFGEGSRLTVL.

The genes are TRBV6-1 and TRBJ2-3; 10 bases align to TRBD2. Germline loops: CDR1 MNHNS, CDR2 SASEGT. After removal of 6 bases from V and 6 bases from J, the junction contained 6 bases not matched to a gene. The CDR3 has 14 amino acids. The CDR3: CASRLGLAADTQYF. The CDR3 coding sequence is TGTGCCAGCAGGCTAGGACTAGCGGCTGATACGCAGTATTTT.

This chain uses TRBV6-4 with TRBJ2-7; 10 bases fit TRBD2. Losses at the gene ends were 0 bases for V and 6 bases for J; bases not matched to a gene: 20. The CDR3 length is 20 residues. Germline CDR1 and CDR2: MRHNA and SNTAGT. The CDR3 bases are TGTGCCAGCAGTGACTCTAAGGGGAGAGGGGAGCGGGAGGGCCGGGGCGAGCAGTACTTC. Translated, it gives CASSDSKGRGEREGRGEQYF.

The V and J genes are TRBV7-6 and TRBJ2-1, with D possibly TRBD2 on 5 matching bases. Germline V gene lookup returns CDR1 SGHVS and CDR2 FNYEAQ. The V end was cut by 0 bases, the J end by 4 bases, with 13 bases between. The CDR3 sequence is 16 residues long. The CDR3 DNA reads TGTGCCAGCAGCTTAGCGCCACTAGAAGAGTACAATGAGCAGTTCTTC. As protein: CASSLAPLEEYNEQFF.

This clone has just a few counts. The rearrangement uses TRBV30 and TRBJ1-2; TRBD1 is a possible D gene (6 bases). The V and J ends lost 0 bases and 0 bases respectively, with 11 bases between them. This CDR3 has 15 residues. Germline CDR1 is GTSNPN and CDR2 is SVGIG (reference sequence). The DNA of the CDR3 is TGTGCCTGGAGTGTACGAGGGGGAGCTAACTATGGCTACACCTTC. This encodes CAWSVRGGANYGYTF.

The chain uses TRBV6-1 and TRBJ1-2, with D maybe TRBD1 (6 bases). The CDR3 sequence is 16 residues long. Looked up from germline, CDR1 is MNHNS and CDR2 is SASEGT. V was cut by 2 bases and J by 6 bases, with 19 bases left in between. CDR3 residues: CASSESRGIVSDGYTF. CDR3 DNA sequence: TGTGCCAGCAGTGAATCCAGGGGTATTGTTTCGGATGGCTACACCTTC.

V and J are TRBV9 and TRBJ1-2, with D tentatively TRBD1 (5 bases). Trimming removed 0 bases at V and 4 bases at J, with 10 bases between. This CDR3 is built from 14 residues. Germline CDR1 and CDR2: SGDLS and YYNGEE. CDR3: CASSVATGFYGYTF. As DNA, the CDR3 is TGTGCCAGCAGCGTAGCAACAGGATTCTATGGCTACACCTTC. Combining the CDR3 with reference TRBV9 and TRBJ1-2 gives the whole variable domain DSGVTQTPKHLITATGQRVTLRCSPRSGDLSVYWYQQSLDQGLQFLIQYYNGEERAKGNILERFSAQQFPDLHSELNLSSLELGDSALYFCASSVATGFYGYTFGSGTRLTVV.

The table lists this clone with a few counts. The rearrangement links TRBV5-1 to TRBJ1-4; 7 positions match TRBD1. V shed 7 bases and J 4 bases; nucleotides not matched to a gene: 7. CDR3 length: 14 residues. CDR1 is SGHRS and CDR2 is YFSETQ in the germline V gene. CDR3 residues: CASSNGQVNEKLFF. The CDR3 DNA sequence: TGCGCCAGCTCGAACGGACAGGTTAATGAAAAACTGTTTTTT.

The genes are TRBV5-1 and TRBJ2-7, with unresolved D. Germline V gene lookup returns CDR1 SGHRS and CDR2 YFSETQ. Deletions cut 1 base from V and 3 bases from J, with 5 bases between. This CDR3 contains 12 residues. The CDR3 DNA reads as TGCGCCAGCAGCTTGATCGGCTACGAGCAGTACTTC. Protein: CASSLIGYEQYF.

CDR3: CASLSRGGEQYF. The CDR3 DNA reads as TGTGCCAGCTTAAGTAGAGGGGGTGAGCAGTACTTC. The chain carries TRBV27 and TRBJ2-7; D may be TRBD1 (6 bases). Germline V gives CDR1 MNHEY, CDR2 SMNVEV (reference sequence). This CDR3 contains 12 residues. V lost 8 bases and J 7 bases, leaving 15 bases between the germline ends.

This chain connects TRBV7-9 to TRBJ1-2; 7 bases line up with TRBD1. The germline CDR1 and CDR2 sequences are SEHNR and FQNEAQ (reference sequence). The CDR3 totals 13 residues. V lost 1 base, J lost 8 bases, and 4 bases stayed unmatched. This CDR3 reads CASSLGTGPGYTF. In DNA form, the CDR3 reads TGTGCCAGCAGCTTAGGGACAGGCCCCGGCTACACCTTC.

The CDR3 sequence is CASGMASGRAWQYF. The DNA of the CDR3 is TGTGCCAGCGGAATGGCTAGCGGGAGGGCCTGGCAGTACTTC. The chain uses TRBV6-1 and TRBJ2-7; TRBD2 matches 12 bases. The CDR3 is 14 amino acids. V was pared by 8 bases and J by 9 bases, with 11 bases of the junction left unmatched. Germline V lookup: CDR1 MNHNS, CDR2 SASEGT.